Shown below are 27 T cell receptor beta chains from a single sample sequenced in a study of blood T cell repertoires in COVID-19. Profiling relied on immunoSEQ multiplex PCR, and the TCRdb table lists in-frame clones only, not all of them. Found here are roughly 120,000 clones, 75% to 90% of them singletons; the top ten hold about 6.6%. Sequencing was carried out using peripheral blood. Receptors were obtained from a woman aged 45-65 years with acute or convalescent COVID-19.

This clone has just one count. The rearrangement links TRBV18 to TRBJ2-2; perhaps TRBD1 as D (6 bases). Germline V gene lookup returns CDR1 KGHSH and CDR2 LQKENI. The ends were cut back, 4 bases at V and 1 base at J, with 10 bases in the middle. CDR3 length equals 15 residues. The CDR3 spells CASSRVQGNTGELFF. DNA of the CDR3: TGTGCCAGCTCACGTGTACAGGGGAACACCGGGGAGCTGTTTTTT.

J is TRBJ1-2 and V is TRBV27; unclear D gene. CDR1 is MNHEY, CDR2 SMNVEV, per germline (reference sequence). The CDR3 runs to 16 residues. V gave up 6 bases and J gave up 5 bases, with 22 bases separating them. This CDR3 reads CASSPKPIPKTYGYTF. The CDR3 DNA sequence: TGTGCCAGCAGCCCCAAACCAATTCCTAAGACTTATGGCTACACCTTC.

The CDR3 bases are TGCGCCAGCAGCTTGTTCGGGACAGGGACTAACACTGAAGCTTTCTTT. This codes for CASSLFGTGTNTEAFF. The chain carries TRBV5-1 and TRBJ1-1, with 9 bases lining up with TRBD1. The germline gives CDR1 SGHRS, CDR2 YFSETQ. The CDR3 runs 16 residues. Trimming at V came to 1 base and at J to 2 bases, leaving 6 bases not matched to a gene.

This clone was observed a handful of times. V is TRBV3-1 (or the pseudogene TRBV3-2) and J is TRBJ2-7; the D gene is possibly TRBD2 (6 bases). CDR1 and CDR2 (germline): LGHDT, YNNKEL (reference sequence). This CDR3 spans 11 amino acids. The V and J ends lost 0 bases and 9 bases respectively, with 6 bases between them. The CDR3 loop reads CASSQERGQYF. The DNA of the CDR3 is TGTGCCAGCAGCCAAGAGCGGGGGCAGTACTTC.

The chain couples TRBV6-5 to TRBJ1-6; D is unresolved. The CDR3 covers 15 residues. Trimming took 7 bases from V and 0 from J, leaving 10 bases between them. Germline assignment: CDR1 MNHEY and CDR2 SVGAGI. Here the CDR3 reads CASKEGSSYNSPLHF. The DNA for the CDR3 is TGTGCCAGCAAGGAGGGTAGCTCCTATAATTCACCCCTCCACTTT.

V and J are TRBV30 and TRBJ1-6, with D possibly TRBD1 on 5 matching bases. V shed 0 bases and J shed 13 bases, with 16 bases lying between them. The CDR3 runs to 14 residues. From germline, CDR1 is GTSNPN and CDR2 SVGIG (reference sequence). In nucleotides, the CDR3 is TGTGCCTGGAGTGTACGATGGGGGGTCCTTCCCCTCCACTTT. It translates to CAWSVRWGVLPLHF. The entire variable domain, with the rest obtained from reference TRBV30 and TRBJ1-6, is as follows: SQTIHQWPATLVQPVGSPLSLECTVEGTSNPNLYWYRQAAGRGLQLLFYSVGIGQISSEVPQNLSASRPQDRQFILSSKKLLLSDSGFYLCAWSVRWGVLPLHFGNGTRLTVT.

This clone came up a few times. The chain uses TRBV3-1 (or the pseudogene TRBV3-2) and TRBJ1-1; 10 positions match TRBD1. The CDR3 has 15 residues. Germline V CDR1 and CDR2: LGHDT, YNNKEL (reference sequence). The trim removed 8 bases at V and 4 bases at J, leaving 10 bases unmatched. CDR3 sequence reads: CASCRQGAWGTEAFF. CDR3 DNA: TGTGCCAGCTGCAGACAGGGGGCATGGGGCACTGAAGCTTTCTTT.

This clone occurred once. The V and J genes are TRBV5-4 and TRBJ1-1, with no clear D. The germline gives CDR1 SGHNT, CDR2 YYREEE (reference sequence). V lost 1 base to trimming and J lost 2 bases, with 12 bases between them. The CDR3 totals 15 residues. For the CDR3, the DNA is TGTGCCAGCAGCTTGTTCCAGGCCCCCAACACTGAAGCTTTCTTT. Its protein product is CASSLFQAPNTEAFF.

Only a few counts were recorded for this clone. The chain is built from TRBV11-2 and TRBJ1-6; TRBD1 matches 9 bases. The junction had 7 bases not matched to a gene; V was cut back by 3 bases and J by 10 bases. Germline V lookup: CDR1 SGHAT, CDR2 FQNNGV. This CDR3 is 15 amino acids long. The CDR3 DNA sequence: TGTGCCAGCAGCTTGGACAGGGGTGAGAACTCACCCCTCCACTTT. This codes for CASSLDRGENSPLHF.

This sequence joins TRBV10-3 and TRBJ1-1; D not certain. The CDR3 contains 13 residues. Trimming removed 0 bases from V and 8 bases from J, with 10 bases in between. Germline V gene sequence: CDR1 ENHRY, CDR2 SYGVKD. The CDR3 DNA is TGTGCCATCAGTGAGTCTGAGGAGAACGAAGCTTTCTTT. Translating gives CAISESEENEAFF.

V gene TRBV9 combines with J gene TRBJ2-3; D is possibly TRBD2 (6 bases). CDR1 is SGDLS and CDR2 is YYNGEE in the germline V gene. This CDR3 region has 15 residues. Trimming took off 1 base at V and 1 base at J, with 10 bases between the two ends. CDR3 residues: CASSVMGGGTDTQYF. CDR3 nucleotides: TGTGCCAGCAGCGTAATGGGGGGTGGCACAGATACGCAGTATTTT.

This CDR3 is CASSVGLAGGNEQFF. CDR3 DNA sequence: TGTGCCAGCTCAGTGGGACTAGCGGGGGGAAATGAGCAGTTCTTC. V usage is TRBV18 and J usage is TRBJ2-1; 15 positions match TRBD2. Germline V CDR1 and CDR2: KGHSH, LQKENI. V was pared by 5 bases and J by 7 bases, with 3 bases of the junction left unmatched. This CDR3 has 15 residues.

The V and J genes are TRBV7-2 and TRBJ2-7; D might be TRBD2 (6 bases). The V and J ends lost 1 base and 2 bases respectively, with 12 bases between them. The V gene's germline CDR1 is SGHTA and CDR2 FQGNSA. The CDR3 is 15 residues long. CDR3 in amino acids: CASSLGLADTYEQYF. In nucleotides, the CDR3 is TGTGCCAGCAGCTTAGGGTTAGCGGATACCTACGAGCAGTACTTC.

The chain links TRBV5-6 to TRBJ1-1, with D maybe TRBD1 (5 bases). Germline-derived CDR1 and CDR2 are SGHDT and YYEEEE. V was pared by 3 bases and J by 4 bases, with 22 bases between. The CDR3 loop spans 17 amino acids. The CDR3 loop is CASSSYLRERVGTEAFF. In nucleotides, the CDR3 is TGTGCCAGCAGCTCTTACCTCAGGGAAAGGGTGGGCACTGAAGCTTTCTTT. Based on the CDR3 plus reference TRBV5-6 and TRBJ1-1, the full variable domain is DAGVTQSPTHLIKTRGQQVTLRCSPKSGHDTVSWYQQALGQGPQFIFQYYEEEERQRGNFPDRFSGHQFPNYSSELNVNALLLGDSALYLCASSSYLRERVGTEAFFGQGTRLTVV.

The V gene is TRBV28, the J gene TRBJ2-7, with 7 nucleotides matching TRBD1. Germline lookup yields CDR1 MDHEN and CDR2 SYDVKM. The length of the CDR3 is 15 residues. V lost 3 bases, J lost 4 bases, and 9 bases stayed unmatched. CDR3 DNA sequence: TGTGCCAGCAGTTTTCATCACAGGGGTGGTTACGAGCAGTACTTC. It is translated as CASSFHHRGGYEQYF. Based on the CDR3 plus reference TRBV28 and TRBJ2-7, the full variable domain is DVKVTQSSRYLVKRTGEKVFLECVQDMDHENMFWYRQDPGLGLRLIYFSYDVKMKEKGDIPEGYSVSREKKERFSLILESASTNQTSMYLCASSFHHRGGYEQYFGPGTRLTVT.

This clone has just a few counts. The sample contains more than one DNA sequence encoding this CDR3. This chain connects TRBV19 to TRBJ2-7; TRBD1 matches 9 bases. Unmatched junction bases numbered 5, after V lost 7 bases and J lost 4 bases. CDR1 is LNHDA, CDR2 SQIVND, per germline (reference sequence). The CDR3 has 13 residues. CDR3 nucleotides: TGTGCCAGTAAAGGGACAGGGACGTACGAGCAGTACTTC. This gives the protein CASKGTGTYEQYF.

This rearrangement joins TRBV28 to TRBJ2-7; 7 bases agree with TRBD1. The CDR3 length is 14 residues. The trim removed 3 bases at V and 3 bases at J, leaving 5 bases unmatched. Germline V gene data show CDR1 as MDHEN and CDR2 as SYDVKM. The CDR3: CASSLTGTYYEQYF. The DNA for the CDR3 is TGTGCCAGCAGTTTGACAGGGACCTACTACGAGCAGTACTTC. Drawing the rest from reference TRBV28 and TRBJ2-7, the complete variable domain is DVKVTQSSRYLVKRTGEKVFLECVQDMDHENMFWYRQDPGLGLRLIYFSYDVKMKEKGDIPEGYSVSREKKERFSLILESASTNQTSMYLCASSLTGTYYEQYFGPGTRLTVT.

The chain is built from TRBV12-5 and TRBJ2-2, with 14 positions matching TRBD2. Per germline, CDR1 LGHNT and CDR2 FRNRAP. The trim removed 2 bases at V and 4 bases at J, leaving 12 bases unmatched. The CDR3 extends over 20 amino acids. This CDR3 is CASGLPARGLAGVTTGELFF. The CDR3 DNA reads as TGTGCTAGTGGTTTGCCCGCCAGGGGACTAGCGGGGGTAACCACCGGGGAGCTGTTTTTT.

In this sample, this clone turned up a few times. V is TRBV30 and J is TRBJ1-2; D is undetermined. Germline values: CDR1 GTSNPN, CDR2 SVGIG (reference sequence). The V end was cut by 8 bases, the J end by 8 bases, with 21 bases between. The CDR3 has 13 residues. The chain's CDR3 is CALTGVESGGYTF. In DNA form, the CDR3 reads TGTGCCCTGACTGGAGTAGAGAGTGGCGGCTACACCTTC.

This sequence joins TRBV27 and TRBJ1-6; D gene unclear. V was pared by 5 bases and J by 4 bases, with 12 bases between. Germline V gene data show CDR1 as MNHEY and CDR2 as SMNVEV (reference sequence). The CDR3 is made up of 15 amino acids. The CDR3 nucleotides are TGTGCCAGCAGTCCGAGCAGGTTGTATAATTCACCCCTCCACTTT. Its translation: CASSPSRLYNSPLHF.

The J gene is TRBJ2-5, the V gene TRBV21-1; TRBD2, as called in the table, went unchecked against the DNA. TRBV21-1 is listed as a pseudogene. The CDR3 covers 11 residues. CDR3 bases: TGTGCCAGCAGCAGGGAGCAGACCCAGTACTTC. Translating gives CASSREQTQYF.

CDR3 residues: CASSGMRDPVEAFF. CDR3 nucleotide sequence: TGTGCCAGCAGTGGTATGAGGGATCCAGTTGAAGCTTTCTTT. V is TRBV2 and J is TRBJ1-1; D is undetermined. The CDR3 extends over 14 amino acids. The germline CDR1 and CDR2 sequences are SNHLY and FYNNEI. The ends were cut back, 4 bases at V and 7 bases at J, with 16 bases in the middle.

CDR3 sequence reads: CASSLGGSIAGQPQHF. The CDR3 bases are TGCGCCAGCAGCTTGGGGGGCTCGATTGCCGGTCAGCCCCAGCATTTT. The V and J genes are TRBV5-1 and TRBJ1-5, with D possibly matching TRBD1 (5 bases). V was pared by 0 bases and J by 6 bases, with 16 bases between. The germline V gene has CDR1 SGHRS and CDR2 YFSETQ. This CDR3 region has 16 residues.

This rearrangement joins TRBV6-1 to TRBJ1-2; 9 bases line up with TRBD1. CDR1 is MNHNS, CDR2 SASEGT, per germline. This CDR3 is built from 16 residues. Trimming removed 2 bases from V and 5 bases from J; junction bases left unmatched: 9. DNA for the CDR3: TGTGCCAGCAGTGAATTCTCGACAGGGGGAATATATGGCTACACCTTC. Its protein is CASSEFSTGGIYGYTF.

The chain links TRBV2 to TRBJ1-2; D gene ambiguous. Trimming left V 4 bases short and J 5 bases short, with 8 bases between. This CDR3 has 12 amino acids. Germline V lookup: CDR1 SNHLY, CDR2 FYNNEI. CDR3 DNA sequence: TGTGCCAGCAGTGTTACCAGTTATGGCTACACCTTC. Its protein is CASSVTSYGYTF.

This clone was observed a handful of times. The chain employs TRBV14 and TRBJ1-1, with TRBD1 matching 7 bases. Germline-derived CDR1 and CDR2 are SGHDN and FVKESK. The V segment lost 4 bases and the J segment 0 bases; nucleotides outside the gene matches: 11. The CDR3 loop spans 17 amino acids. CDR3: CASSPRTGSSLNTEAFF. The CDR3 nucleotides read TGTGCCAGCAGCCCTCGGACAGGCTCAAGCTTGAACACTGAAGCTTTCTTT.

The table lists this clone with a count of one. The chain is built from TRBV9 and TRBJ2-3; 10 nucleotides line up with TRBD2. Germline assignment: CDR1 SGDLS and CDR2 YYNGEE. The CDR3 is 16 residues long. V gave up 1 base and J gave up 1 base; unmatched junction bases: 3. The CDR3 is CASSVSLAGGTDTQYF. The CDR3, as DNA: TGTGCCAGCAGCGTATCGCTAGCGGGGGGCACAGATACGCAGTATTTT.